This is a list of T cell receptor beta chains from one sample in a study of blood T cell repertoires in COVID-19. The table came from immunoSEQ multiplex PCR; TCRdb's copy has only in-frame clones and leaves some out. The table has about 55,000 clones, over 75% seen once. Sample: peripheral blood. These receptors were taken from a human donor in a cohort sampled during active COVID-19. Both conserved end residues are part of each CDR3. D genes are given only for firm matches. Expanded clones are given a class, and other clones once, few, many or no size at all.

.,TRBV7-9,TRBJ2-5,TRBD2,TGTGCCAGCAGCCCTAGCGGCAACCAAGAGACCCAGTACTTC,CASSPSGNQETQYF
.,TRBV5-1,TRBJ2-1,.,TGCGCCAGCATGCTATCGGTTTACAATGAGCAGTTCTTC,CASMLSVYNEQFF
.,TRBV5-4,TRBJ2-3,.,TGTGCCAGCAGCTTGGGGCGGGGTAGCACAGATACGCAGTATTTT,CASSLGRGSTDTQYF
.,TRBV5-1,TRBJ1-4,TRBD1,TGCGCCAGCTCCCCCGGCAGGGGGCCGGGGGGTGCTGAAAAACTGTTTTTT,CASSPGRGPGGAEKLFF
.,TRBV11-1,TRBJ2-7,.,TGTGCCAGCACCCCTCAGACTGGCAGGGGTAGCGAGCAGTACTTC,CASTPQTGRGSEQYF
.,TRBV7-6,TRBJ1-5,.,TGTGCCAGCAGCCCCCCCCGTTGGGCAGTCGCTGAGTCCCAGCATTTT,CASSPPRWAVAESQHF
.,TRBV7-9,TRBJ2-2,.,TGTGCCAGCAGCGGGGGACACGGAATATCCGGGGAGCTGTTTTTT,CASSGGHGISGELFF
once,TRBV30,TRBJ1-5,TRBD1,TGTGCCTGGAGTGCGGGACAGGGGGCCTATCAGCCCCAGCATTTT,CAWSAGQGAYQPQHF
few,TRBV7-9,TRBJ2-1,TRBD2,TGTGCCAGCAGCTCAATGACTAGCGGGTGGGCGTACAATGAGCAGTTCTTC,CASSSMTSGWAYNEQFF
.,TRBV4-1,TRBJ1-5,TRBD1,TGCGCCAGCAGCCAAGGGGGACAGAGGAATCAGCCCCAGCATTTT,CASSQGGQRNQPQHF
.,TRBV30,TRBJ2-2,TRBD2,TGTGCCTGGAGTCGTGGACTAGCGGGATCCGGGGAGCTGTTTTTT,CAWSRGLAGSGELFF
.,TRBV5-1,TRBJ2-1,.,TGCGCCAGCAGCGATGGGTGGGGCCGTACTGACTACAATGAGCAGTTCTTC,CASSDGWGRTDYNEQFF
.,TRBV28,TRBJ2-5,.,TGTGCCAGCAGTCCTAGAGTGACCCAGTACTTC,CASSPRVTQYF
.,TRBV7-3,TRBJ2-3,TRBD2,TGTGCCAGCAGGGGACTAGCGCGGAATACGCAGTATTTT,CASRGLARNTQYF
.,TRBV6-4,TRBJ2-3,TRBD2,TGTGCCAGCAGCCGAGCGGGAGATATTAAAGATACGCAGTATTTT,CASSRAGDIKDTQYF
.,TRBV4-3,TRBJ2-5,.,TGCGCCAGCAGCCAAGATCGGCGGGCGGAAGAGACCCAGTACTTC,CASSQDRRAEETQYF
.,TRBV5-8,TRBJ2-7,TRBD2,TGTGCCAGCAGCTTGACCGGGACTAGCGGACTTAGACGGAAGTACTTC,CASSLTGTSGLRRKYF
few,TRBV7-9,TRBJ1-1,.,TGTGCCAGCAGCTCACCCCAGGGTTTGCGGAACACTGAAGCTTTCTTT,CASSSPQGLRNTEAFF
.,TRBV11-3,TRBJ1-2,TRBD1,TGTGCCAGCAGCTTAGTTGAGTCTGGGACAGGGCTTCCGATGCGATATGGCTACACCTTC,CASSLVESGTGLPMRYGYTF
.,TRBV7-2,TRBJ2-7,TRBD2,TGTGCCAGCACCGCCCCGGGGCAGTGGGGGGGGGAGCAGTACTTC,CASTAPGQWGGEQYF
once,TRBV2,TRBJ1-1,.,TGTGCCAGCGAGGAGCAGAGGGACACTGAAGCTTTCTTT,CASEEQRDTEAFF
.,TRBV6-5,TRBJ2-1,TRBD2,TGTGCCAGCAGCTCTGGACTAGCGGGAAACAATGAGCAGTTCTTC,CASSSGLAGNNEQFF
.,TRBV24-1,TRBJ2-2,.,TGTGCCACCAGTGATTTTCTTCCGGGGGGGGAGCTGTTTTTT,CATSDFLPGGELFF
.,TRBV29-1,TRBJ2-7,TRBD2,TGCAGCGTTGCGGGACTAGCGGGAGCCTACGAGCAGTACTTC,CSVAGLAGAYEQYF
.,TRBV3-1/TRBV3-2,TRBJ2-1,TRBD2,TGTGCCAGCAGCCACATAGAAGGAAGGACTAGCGGGAGGGCCGATGCAAATGAGCAGTTCTTC,CASSHIEGRTSGRADANEQFF
.,TRBV28,TRBJ2-1,TRBD1,TGTGCCAGCAGTTCCGACAGGGGCCGACTCTACAATGAGCAGTTCTTC,CASSSDRGRLYNEQFF
.,TRBV7-3,TRBJ2-2,TRBD1,TGTGCCAGCAGCTTACTTCAGGGGGACGGGGAGCTGTTTTTT,CASSLLQGDGELFF
.,TRBV5-1,TRBJ1-1,.,TGCGCCAGCAGCTTGACAGGACCCATGAACACTGAAGCTTTCTTT,CASSLTGPMNTEAFF
.,TRBV6-2/TRBV6-3,TRBJ2-5,.,TGTGCCAGCAGTAACGAGGCTAGATTTCAGTACTTC,CASSNEARFQYF
once,TRBV7-2,TRBJ1-5,.,TGTGCCAGCAGCTTAGGCAGTATGGCCGGCAATCAGCCCCAGCATTTT,CASSLGSMAGNQPQHF
.,TRBV7-2,TRBJ1-2,TRBD1,TGTGCCAGCAGCCCCAGGACAGGGCCGGATGGCTACACCTTC,CASSPRTGPDGYTF
.,TRBV2,TRBJ2-1,TRBD2,TGTGCCAGCAGGAGTCGGAGGACTAGCGGGAGAAATGAGCAGTTCTTC,CASRSRRTSGRNEQFF
.,TRBV9,TRBJ1-5,.,TGTGCCAGCAGCGCCGAGGGTGGGTGGAACGATCAGCCCCAGCATTTT,CASSAEGGWNDQPQHF
.,TRBV5-8,TRBJ2-6,.,TGTGCCAGCAGCTTGGGGGCCGTAGGGGCCAACGTCCTGACTTTC,CASSLGAVGANVLTF
.,TRBV9,TRBJ1-5,.,TGTGCCAGCAGCGTGACAGATAGCAATCAGCCCCAGCATTTT,CASSVTDSNQPQHF
.,TRBV7-8,TRBJ2-1,.,TGTGCCAGCAGCCCCACTACAAACAATGAGCAGTTCTTC,CASSPTTNNEQFF
.,TRBV24-1,TRBJ2-1,TRBD2,TGTGCCCCCGCGGGGCGGCTAGCGGGAGCAGCCCACAATGAGCAGTTCTTC,CAPAGRLAGAAHNEQFF
.,TRBV7-9,TRBJ2-6,TRBD1,TGTGCCAGCAGCAGATCATCAATAGGGGACAGGGGGCCTGGGGCCAACGTCCTGACTTTC,CASSRSSIGDRGPGANVLTF
once,TRBV5-6,TRBJ2-1,.,TGTGCCAGCAGCTTTTTATCGAGGGGGTGGAGCTCTTACAATGAGCAGTTCTTC,CASSFLSRGWSSYNEQFF
.,TRBV24-1,TRBJ1-2,.,TGTGCCACCAGTGATCGCGTAACTTATGGCTACACCTTC,CATSDRVTYGYTF
.,TRBV5-1,TRBJ2-3,.,TGCGCCAGCGGGGCAGAGAGCACAGATACGCAGTATTTT,CASGAESTDTQYF
.,TRBV9,TRBJ2-5,.,TGTGCCAGCAGCCCTTTCTCGGGGGGCGGACAAGAGACCCAGTACTTC,CASSPFSGGGQETQYF
.,TRBV9,TRBJ1-3,.,TGTGCCAGCAGCAGCGGGACCTCTGGAAACACCATATATTTT,CASSSGTSGNTIYF
.,TRBV28,TRBJ2-2,.,TGTGCCAGCAGTTTATCGCCCGGGTACACCGGGGAGCTGTTTTTT,CASSLSPGYTGELFF
few,TRBV5-4,TRBJ1-3,.,TGTGCCAGCAGCCCGGACTGGGCCTCTGGAAACACCATATATTTT,CASSPDWASGNTIYF
few,TRBV3-1/TRBV3-2,TRBJ2-7,TRBD1,TGTGCCAGCAGCCAAGATAGGCAGGGGGCGTCCGAGCAGTACTTC,CASSQDRQGASEQYF
.,TRBV7-3,TRBJ2-1,TRBD1,TGTGCCAGCAGCTTCAGGGGGAGCTACAATGAGCAGTTCTTC,CASSFRGSYNEQFF
.,TRBV12-3/TRBV12-4,TRBJ1-5,.,TGTGCCAGCACCCAAGGGGCAGGTTTCCCCCAGCATTTT,CASTQGAGFPQHF
.,TRBV29-1,TRBJ2-1,.,TGCAGCGTTGGAGCGCCTATTCGAAATGAGCAGTTCTTC,CSVGAPIRNEQFF
.,TRBV6-6,TRBJ1-2,.,TGTGCCAGCAGTCCAAGAGGGGGTTTAGCTAACTATGGCTACACCTTC,CASSPRGGLANYGYTF
.,TRBV6-5,TRBJ1-1,.,TGTGCCAGCAGCGGGGGACCGGGCACTGAAGCTTTCTTT,CASSGGPGTEAFF
once,TRBV9,TRBJ2-7,TRBD2,TGTGCCAGCAGCTCACCGGGACTAGCGGGCGAAAGGTACTTC,CASSSPGLAGERYF
.,TRBV30,TRBJ2-5,.,TGTGCCTGGAGTGTAAAGGGGGTAGAGACCCAGTACTTC,CAWSVKGVETQYF
.,TRBV5-4,TRBJ2-1,.,TGTGCCAGCAGCTTGGAGACTTACTTAGGATACAATGAGCAGTTCTTC,CASSLETYLGYNEQFF
.,TRBV6-5,TRBJ2-7,.,TGTGCCAGCAGTTACAGCCCGCAGGGGGGCTACGAGCAGTACTTC,CASSYSPQGGYEQYF
.,TRBV7-9,TRBJ1-1,.,TGTGCCAGCAGCTCAAAGAACACTGAAGCTTTCTTT,CASSSKNTEAFF
.,TRBV6-2/TRBV6-3,TRBJ2-3,TRBD1,TGTGCCAGCAGCCTACCTTGGACAGGGGTGGATACGCAGTATTTT,CASSLPWTGVDTQYF
few,TRBV28,TRBJ1-1,.,TGTGCCAGCAGTCTTAGCAGGGCTGAAGCTTTCTTT,CASSLSRAEAFF
.,TRBV29-1,TRBJ2-3,.,TGCAGCGTTGATAAGGGAGGAGGAGATACGCAGTATTTT,CSVDKGGGDTQYF